The 25 T cell receptor beta chains reported below all come from one sample, sequenced in a study of cytomegalovirus exposure and HLA in healthy donors (dated by TCRdb to the late 2010s). Library prep was done by the immunoSEQ multiplex PCR assay. For the multiplex PCR, a mixture combining 60 forward primers for TCR Vbeta segments and 13 reverse primers for TCR Jbeta segments was used. Drawn from immuneACCESS, this table holds only the in-frame rearrangements with V and J called that TCRdb kept. Clones are partly lost; checked studies trace under half to an unresolved V gene and leave the rest unexplained. The sample table holds roughly 190,000 clones, of which about four fifths were seen once. The biggest ten clones account for around 1.5% of the sample. Sequenced sample: PBMCs. These receptors were collected from a woman aged 45-59 years in good health and CMV-seronegative.

This clone was counted between two and nine times. The chain joins TRBV13 to TRBJ1-5; maybe TRBD1 (5 bases). V lost 5 bases to trimming and J lost 5 bases, with 10 bases between them. Germline CDR1 is PRHDT and CDR2 is FYEKMQ (reference sequence). The CDR3 consists of 13 residues. The CDR3: CASSMSTDQPQHF. The CDR3 DNA sequence: TGTGCCAGCAGCATGTCGACAGATCAGCCCCAGCATTTT.

The chain is built from TRBV2 and TRBJ2-7; D is possibly TRBD2 (6 bases). Germline assignment: CDR1 SNHLY and CDR2 FYNNEI. The CDR3 contains 13 residues. The V gene lost 8 bases and the J gene lost 2 bases, with 13 bases spanning the gap. The CDR3: CASGGRAAYEQYF. The DNA for the CDR3 is TGTGCCAGCGGAGGGCGGGCCGCCTACGAGCAGTACTTC.

This clone appeared once. The V call is TRBV9, the J call TRBJ1-2; a weak D match, TRBD1 (5 bases). The CDR3 has 15 residues. CDR1 SGDLS and CDR2 YYNGEE come from the germline V gene. Trimming took off 0 bases at V and 3 bases at J, with 12 bases between the two ends. The CDR3 DNA reads TGTGCCAGCAGCGTAGGGGGGGAAGATTACTATGGCTACACCTTC. Protein: CASSVGGEDYYGYTF.

The V call is TRBV7-6, the J call TRBJ1-3; maybe TRBD1 (5 bases). The CDR3 consists of 14 residues. V was trimmed by 1 base and J by 3 bases, leaving 7 bases between them. Germline CDR1 and CDR2: SGHVS and FNYEAQ. The CDR3 DNA follows: TGTGCCAGCAGCTTAGTAGGGGTTGGAAACACCATATATTTT. As protein: CASSLVGVGNTIYF.

The table lists this clone with a few counts. The genes are TRBV2 and TRBJ2-2; TRBD1 is a possible D gene (5 bases). V lost 2 bases and J 6 bases, leaving 16 bases between the germline ends. Germline V lookup: CDR1 SNHLY, CDR2 FYNNEI. This CDR3 contains 16 residues. As DNA, the CDR3 is TGTGCCAGCAGTGAAAGGATCAGGGATGAGTCCGGGGAGCTGTTTTTT. It specifies CASSERIRDESGELFF.

V gene TRBV19 combines with J gene TRBJ2-7, with TRBD2 matching 9 bases. Germline V gene data show CDR1 as LNHDA and CDR2 as SQIVND (reference sequence). Germline trimming cut 5 bases from V and 7 bases from J; bases unmatched to any gene: 15. CDR3 length: 16 residues. The CDR3 sequence is CASSFVRAGGPKEQYF. The CDR3 DNA reads as TGTGCCAGTAGTTTTGTTCGTGCGGGAGGGCCCAAGGAGCAGTACTTC.

The V call is TRBV18, the J call TRBJ2-7; TRBD1 is a possible D gene (6 bases). The germline V gene has CDR1 KGHSH and CDR2 LQKENI. The CDR3 covers 13 residues. V lost 5 bases to trimming and J lost 3 bases, with 11 bases between them. Here the CDR3 DNA reads TGTGCCAGCTCAGTTACAGGGAACTACGAGCAGTACTTC. Translated, it gives CASSVTGNYEQYF.

V gene TRBV19 combines with J gene TRBJ2-1, with 7 bases fitting TRBD2. CDR3 length: 16 residues. V dropped 1 base and J dropped 9; count of bases not matched to a gene: 12. Germline V CDR1 and CDR2: LNHDA, SQIVND (reference sequence). For the CDR3, the DNA is TGTGCCAGTAGTATAGTTGGGGGGAGGGCCTCAAGTGAGCAGTTCTTC. This codes for CASSIVGGRASSEQFF.

This sequence joins TRBV4-1 and TRBJ2-1; D call uncertain. The germline V and J ends were trimmed by 1 base and 4 bases, with 14 bases remaining between them. The CDR3 contains 16 residues. CDR1 is MGHRA, CDR2 YSYEKL, per germline. As DNA, the CDR3 is TGCGCCAGCAGCCAAGGGCGAGGATTCATATACAATGAGCAGTTCTTC. Its translation is CASSQGRGFIYNEQFF.

This clone was found a few times. The V call is TRBV6-5, the J call TRBJ1-1; 10 positions agree with TRBD1. This CDR3 contains 14 residues. The ends lost 5 bases at V and 4 bases at J; junction bases unmatched: 4. Germline V gives CDR1 MNHEY, CDR2 SVGAGI. The CDR3, as DNA: TGTGCCAGCAGTGAGACAGGGGGCAGCACTGAAGCTTTCTTT. Encoded protein: CASSETGGSTEAFF.

The chain combines TRBV13 with TRBJ2-7, with D perhaps matching TRBD2 (6 bases). The CDR3 has 14 amino acids. The ends were cut back, 0 bases at V and 6 bases at J, with 12 bases in the middle. Per the germline V gene, CDR1 is PRHDT and CDR2 is FYEKMQ (reference sequence). The CDR3 bases are TGTGCCAGCAGCTTAGGCCAGGGAGGAGGCGAGCAGTACTTC. Amino acid sequence: CASSLGQGGGEQYF. Looking up the rest from reference TRBV13 and TRBJ2-7 gives the full variable domain: AAGVIQSPRHLIKEKRETATLKCYPIPRHDTVYWYQQGPGQDPQFLISFYEKMQSDKGSIPDRFSAQQFSDYHSELNMSSLELGDSALYFCASSLGQGGGEQYFGPGTRLTVT.

This clone was seen more than once but under ten times. The chain combines TRBV19 with TRBJ1-1, with TRBD1 matching 8 bases. The CDR3 is 16 residues long. Unmatched junction bases numbered 7, after V lost 3 bases and J lost 1 base. Germline V gene lookup returns CDR1 LNHDA and CDR2 SQIVND (reference sequence). Here the CDR3 DNA reads TGTGCCAGTAGTATGCGGACAGGGCGGGAGAACACTGAAGCTTTCTTT. Translation: CASSMRTGRENTEAFF.

The CDR3 is CASTPGGSNYGYTF. DNA of the CDR3: TGTGCCAGCACCCCTGGGGGCTCTAACTATGGCTACACCTTC. V gene TRBV2 combines with J gene TRBJ1-2; maybe TRBD1 (6 bases). Germline lookup yields CDR1 SNHLY and CDR2 FYNNEI. V gave up 7 bases and J gave up 0 bases, with 12 bases separating them. CDR3 length: 14 residues.

The rearrangement joins TRBV7-2 to TRBJ2-7; 7 nucleotides agree with TRBD2. The CDR3 has 17 amino acids. V lost 5 bases to trimming and J lost 5 bases; unmatched junction nucleotides: 18. Germline values: CDR1 SGHTA, CDR2 FQGNSA. The CDR3 DNA reads as TGTGCCAGCAGCCTTTCGGGGGTCCGGGAGGAGCGGCACGAGCAGTACTTC. This sequence encodes CASSLSGVREERHEQYF.

The chain uses TRBV5-6 and TRBJ2-7; 14 bases align to TRBD2. The germline CDR1 and CDR2 sequences are SGHDT and YYEEEE. This CDR3 spans 17 amino acids. With V trimmed by 4 bases and J by 1 base, 7 bases remained unmatched. The CDR3 bases are TGTGCCAGCAGCCTCCCCGGACTAGCGGGGGGTTCCTACGAGCAGTACTTC. Translated, it gives CASSLPGLAGGSYEQYF.

The DNA of the CDR3 is TGTGCCAGCAGCTTAGGGGAGGGCTACGAGCAGTACTTC. Translation gives CASSLGEGYEQYF. V usage is TRBV7-9 and J usage is TRBJ2-7, with 7 nucleotides matching TRBD2. The V gene end was trimmed by 1 base and the J gene end by 3 bases; junction bases not matched to a gene: 0. Germline lookup yields CDR1 SEHNR and CDR2 FQNEAQ (reference sequence). The CDR3 contains 13 residues.

Here the CDR3 DNA reads TGTGCCAGCAGCCGTACAGGTACTCGGAACGAGCAGTACTTC. Translation: CASSRTGTRNEQYF. The V gene is TRBV7-9, the J gene TRBJ2-7; tentatively, D is TRBD1 (5 bases). Trimming shortened V by 5 bases and J by 5 bases, and 16 bases separated the two germline ends. Looked up from germline, CDR1 is SEHNR and CDR2 is FQNEAQ (reference sequence). The CDR3 spans 14 residues.

The sample holds a few counts of this clone. This probably arose from a read error, given a far larger clone one base away. The chain couples TRBV28 to TRBJ2-7, with 8 bases matching TRBD2. V was clipped by 5 bases and J by 2 bases; unmatched bases: 8. The CDR3 consists of 15 residues. The germline gives CDR1 MDHEN, CDR2 SYDVKM. CDR3 sequence reads: CASSLLGGAPYEQYF. The CDR3, as DNA: TGTGCCAGCAGTCTCCTCGGGGGGGCTCCCTACGAGCAGTACTTC.

The chain employs TRBV7-9 and TRBJ1-4; 8 bases map to TRBD1. The CDR3 length is 14 residues. CDR1 and CDR2 (germline): SEHNR, FQNEAQ (reference sequence). J gave up 8 bases and V 3 bases, and 5 bases lay outside the gene matches. This chain's CDR3 is CASSLRQGIEKLFF. CDR3 sequence (DNA): TGTGCCAGCAGCTTGCGACAGGGGATCGAAAAACTGTTTTTT.

The J gene is TRBJ2-7, the V gene TRBV6-6; 7 positions match TRBD1. The CDR3 spans 14 residues. J gave up 1 base and V 6 bases, and 6 bases lay outside the gene matches. CDR1 MNHNY and CDR2 SVGAGI come from the germline V gene (reference sequence). The CDR3 DNA is TGTGCCAGCAGGTCCTCGGGACAGTCCTACGAGCAGTACTTC. Its protein product is CASRSSGQSYEQYF.

The chain links TRBV28 to TRBJ1-1; TRBD1 agrees at 11 bases. Trimming cost V 6 bases and J 1 base; bases outside gene matches: 10. Germline lookup yields CDR1 MDHEN and CDR2 SYDVKM. The CDR3 has 17 amino acids. CDR3 sequence reads: CASRITGTGGGNTEAFF. The CDR3 DNA is TGTGCCAGCAGAATAACCGGGACAGGGGGTGGGAACACTGAAGCTTTCTTT. Full variable domain (remainder filled in from reference TRBV28 and TRBJ1-1): DVKVTQSSRYLVKRTGEKVFLECVQDMDHENMFWYRQDPGLGLRLIYFSYDVKMKEKGDIPEGYSVSREKKERFSLILESASTNQTSMYLCASRITGTGGGNTEAFFGQGTRLTVV.

V is TRBV29-1 and J is TRBJ1-1; no clear D gene. V shed 1 base and J shed 0 bases, with 6 bases lying between them. The CDR3 consists of 13 residues. From germline, CDR1 is SQVTM and CDR2 ANQGSEA. The CDR3 protein is CSVEAKLNTEAFF. CDR3 nucleotides: TGCAGCGTTGAAGCTAAGCTGAACACTGAAGCTTTCTTT.

The table lists this clone with a count of one. The genes are TRBV5-1 and TRBJ2-7; D possibly corresponds to TRBD2 (5 bases). The V and J ends lost 5 bases and 2 bases respectively, with 8 bases between them. The germline gives CDR1 SGHRS, CDR2 YFSETQ. The CDR3 length is 12 residues. In nucleotides, the CDR3 is TGCGCCAGCAGACGGGAAACCTACGAGCAGTACTTC. It encodes CASRRETYEQYF.

The chain is built from TRBV4-3 and TRBJ2-6; TRBD1 matches 7 bases. Germline loops: CDR1 LGHNA, CDR2 YSLEER. The CDR3 contains 18 residues. V shed 3 bases and J 0 bases; nucleotides not matched to a gene: 8. The CDR3 protein is CASSHDDRAGSGANVLTF. For the CDR3, the DNA is TGCGCCAGCAGCCATGACGACAGGGCCGGCTCTGGGGCCAACGTCCTGACTTTC.

The rearrangement joins TRBV2 to TRBJ2-4; D unclear. This CDR3 is 12 amino acids long. The germline gives CDR1 SNHLY, CDR2 FYNNEI. V lost 3 bases and J lost 6, with 6 bases in between. CDR3 sequence (DNA): TGTGCCAGCAGTGACCCGAGAAACATTCAGTACTTC. It encodes CASSDPRNIQYF.